This paragraph reports one T cell receptor beta chain. The antigen is not known. The source of the sample is a study of T cell responses to AZD1222 COVID-19 vaccine. Study-wide points: A mostly white British donor set with more females was recruited, and clonal diversity was possibly underestimated.

Trimming took off 6 bases at V and 4 bases at J, with 24 bases between the two ends. This CDR3 is 17 amino acids long. Looked up from germline, CDR1 is MNHEY and CDR2 is SMNVEV (reference sequence). Second doses at about 4 or about 12 weeks were pooled. Profiled with immunoSEQ multiplex PCR; TCRdb holds only in-frame clones, not every one. This table has around 190,000 clones, roughly nine tenths appearing once. The chain carries TRBV27 and TRBJ2-5; D possibly corresponds to TRBD1 (5 bases). This TCR was sampled from an adult who received the AZD1222 COVID-19 vaccine. The source material was peripheral blood, sampled 28 days after the second AZD1222 dose. CDR3 protein: CASSNRPPWQGGETQYF. The CDR3 nucleotides read TGTGCCAGCAGCAACCGGCCCCCTTGGCAGGGCGGAGAGACCCAGTACTTC.